The rows below give T cell receptor beta chains drawn from one sample of a study of cytomegalovirus exposure and HLA in healthy donors. The repertoire was sequenced with immunoSEQ multiplex PCR; TCRdb's copy has only in-frame clones and lacks some. The data contain around 150,000 clones, about 64% of them singletons. The sequencing input was PBMCs. The receptors come from a man between 60 and 75 years old in good health and CMV-seronegative. CDR3s include the opening cysteine and the closing phenylalanine or tryptophan. The order of the fields is V gene, clone size, J gene, D gene, CDR3 DNA, CDR3 protein. D genes are given only for firm matches. Clone size is given for some rows only: seen once, a few or many times, or a class if the clone is expanded.

V gene: TRBV19; clone size: NA; J gene: TRBJ2-7; D gene: NA; CDR3 DNA: TGTGCCAGTAGTGCGCATCTAAACTCCTACGAGCAGTACTTC; CDR3 protein: CASSAHLNSYEQYF
V gene: TRBV7-3; clone size: NA; J gene: TRBJ2-3; D gene: TRBD2; CDR3 DNA: TGTGCCAGCAGCCGGGAGGGCCGAGACGATACGCAGTATTTT; CDR3 protein: CASSREGRDDTQYF
V gene: TRBV20-1; clone size: few; J gene: TRBJ2-7; D gene: NA; CDR3 DNA: TGCAGTGCTACGGTCACCTACGAGCAGTACTTC; CDR3 protein: CSATVTYEQYF
V gene: TRBV9; clone size: NA; J gene: TRBJ2-2; D gene: TRBD1; CDR3 DNA: TGTGCCAGCGCACCCTTGACAGGGGTTAGCACCGGGGAGCTGTTTTTT; CDR3 protein: CASAPLTGVSTGELFF
V gene: TRBV30; clone size: NA; J gene: TRBJ1-4; D gene: TRBD1; CDR3 DNA: TGTGCCCGATCGAACAGGGGCAAGGAAAAACTGTTTTTT; CDR3 protein: CARSNRGKEKLFF
V gene: TRBV29-1; clone size: NA; J gene: TRBJ1-2; D gene: TRBD1; CDR3 DNA: TGCAGCGTGATACCAGGGGACAGGGACCAGAGGGGCACCTTC; CDR3 protein: CSVIPGDRDQRGTF
V gene: TRBV30; clone size: NA; J gene: TRBJ2-7; D gene: NA; CDR3 DNA: TGTGCCTGGAGTGTCCGAGTCAAATACGAGCAGTACTTC; CDR3 protein: CAWSVRVKYEQYF
V gene: TRBV29-1; clone size: NA; J gene: TRBJ2-1; D gene: NA; CDR3 DNA: TGCAGCGAAAGCAGCGGGCGGACCAATGAGCAGTTCTTC; CDR3 protein: CSESSGRTNEQFF
V gene: TRBV11-3; clone size: NA; J gene: TRBJ2-1; D gene: TRBD2; CDR3 DNA: TGTGCCAGCAGCTCTCCTCGGGAGGGCCGGCATGAGCAGTTCTTC; CDR3 protein: CASSSPREGRHEQFF
V gene: TRBV18; clone size: NA; J gene: TRBJ2-7; D gene: TRBD1; CDR3 DNA: TGTGCCAGCTCGCCTCCGGGACAGAACTACGAGCAGTACTTC; CDR3 protein: CASSPPGQNYEQYF
V gene: TRBV6-6; clone size: NA; J gene: TRBJ1-5; D gene: NA; CDR3 DNA: TGTGCCAGCAGTTACATTCAGTTTAGCAATCAGCCCCAGCATTTT; CDR3 protein: CASSYIQFSNQPQHF
V gene: TRBV7-9; clone size: NA; J gene: TRBJ1-6; D gene: NA; CDR3 DNA: TGTGCCAGCAGCTTCTCACAGGGTGAAAATTCACCCCTCCACTTT; CDR3 protein: CASSFSQGENSPLHF
V gene: TRBV7-9; clone size: NA; J gene: TRBJ2-1; D gene: NA; CDR3 DNA: TGTGCCAGCAGCTCCGTGTATGAGCAGTTCTTC; CDR3 protein: CASSSVYEQFF
V gene: TRBV19; clone size: NA; J gene: TRBJ2-6; D gene: TRBD2; CDR3 DNA: TGTGCCAGTAGTATAGATGGGAGGGCCTCTGGGGCCAACGTCCTGACTTTC; CDR3 protein: CASSIDGRASGANVLTF
V gene: TRBV6-5; clone size: NA; J gene: TRBJ2-5; D gene: NA; CDR3 DNA: TGTGCCAGCAGTTACTCTTTAGTAGGCAGGTCAGAGACCCAGTACTTC; CDR3 protein: CASSYSLVGRSETQYF
V gene: TRBV29-1; clone size: few; J gene: TRBJ1-3; D gene: NA; CDR3 DNA: TGCAGCGTTGGGAGCCTGGGAAACACCATATATTTT; CDR3 protein: CSVGSLGNTIYF
V gene: TRBV19; clone size: few; J gene: TRBJ2-7; D gene: TRBD2; CDR3 DNA: TGTGCCAGTAGTATGGAGCAAGCGGGAGTCTTCGAGCAGTACTTC; CDR3 protein: CASSMEQAGVFEQYF
V gene: TRBV27; clone size: NA; J gene: TRBJ2-1; D gene: TRBD1; CDR3 DNA: TGTGCCAGCATGGGTCCCGGGCCCACAGGGGATAATGAGCAGTTCTTC; CDR3 protein: CASMGPGPTGDNEQFF
V gene: TRBV5-4; clone size: NA; J gene: TRBJ2-7; D gene: TRBD1; CDR3 DNA: TGTGCCAGCAGCTTGGGACAGGGTTTCAACGAGCAGTACTTC; CDR3 protein: CASSLGQGFNEQYF
V gene: TRBV5-1; clone size: once; J gene: TRBJ2-1; D gene: TRBD2; CDR3 DNA: TGCGCCAGCAGCTTGGTGGGCGGGAGGGCCTCCTACAATGAGCAGTTCTTC; CDR3 protein: CASSLVGGRASYNEQFF
V gene: TRBV28; clone size: NA; J gene: TRBJ2-5; D gene: TRBD2; CDR3 DNA: TGTGCCAGCAGCCATGGGACTAGCGGGAGGCACTACCAAGAGACCCAGTACTTC; CDR3 protein: CASSHGTSGRHYQETQYF
V gene: TRBV18; clone size: NA; J gene: TRBJ1-1; D gene: TRBD1; CDR3 DNA: TGTGCCAGCTCACAAGGACAGGGCGTCGGAGCTTTCTTT; CDR3 protein: CASSQGQGVGAFF
V gene: TRBV5-5; clone size: NA; J gene: TRBJ2-7; D gene: TRBD2; CDR3 DNA: TGTGCCAGCAGCTCCCATACAAAACTAGCGGGAGTCCCCTACGAGCAGTACTTC; CDR3 protein: CASSSHTKLAGVPYEQYF
V gene: TRBV27; clone size: NA; J gene: TRBJ1-6; D gene: TRBD1; CDR3 DNA: TGTGCCAGCACACCGACAGGGGCTTATTCACCCCTCCACTTT; CDR3 protein: CASTPTGAYSPLHF
V gene: TRBV5-8; clone size: NA; J gene: TRBJ1-1; D gene: NA; CDR3 DNA: TGTGCCAGCAGCTTGGGAGAGGCGCCGAACACTGAAGCTTTCTTT; CDR3 protein: CASSLGEAPNTEAFF
V gene: TRBV4-1; clone size: NA; J gene: TRBJ1-6; D gene: NA; CDR3 DNA: TGCGCCAGCAGCCAAGGAAGAGGATCACCCCTCCACTTT; CDR3 protein: CASSQGRGSPLHF
V gene: TRBV5-1; clone size: once; J gene: TRBJ2-5; D gene: NA; CDR3 DNA: TGCGCCAGCAGCACCTCCCAGGGGAGTTTGGAGACCCAGTACTTC; CDR3 protein: CASSTSQGSLETQYF
V gene: TRBV28; clone size: NA; J gene: TRBJ1-1; D gene: NA; CDR3 DNA: TGTGCCAGCAGTTTGTTACGACAGCAGAACACTGAAGCTTTCTTT; CDR3 protein: CASSLLRQQNTEAFF
V gene: TRBV30; clone size: once; J gene: TRBJ2-7; D gene: TRBD1; CDR3 DNA: TGTGCCTGGAGTTCCGGGACAGGGGCAGGGGAGCAGTACTTC; CDR3 protein: CAWSSGTGAGEQYF